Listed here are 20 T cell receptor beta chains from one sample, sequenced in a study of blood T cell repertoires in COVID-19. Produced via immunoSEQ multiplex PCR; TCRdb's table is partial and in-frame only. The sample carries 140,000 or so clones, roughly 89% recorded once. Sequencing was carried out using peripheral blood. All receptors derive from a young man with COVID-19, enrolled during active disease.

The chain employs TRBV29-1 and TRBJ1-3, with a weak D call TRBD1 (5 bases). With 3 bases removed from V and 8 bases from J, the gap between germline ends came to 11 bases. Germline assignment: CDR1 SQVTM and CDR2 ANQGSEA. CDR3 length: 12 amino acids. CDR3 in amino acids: CSVELGGHTIYF. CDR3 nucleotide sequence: TGCAGCGTTGAGTTGGGGGGACACACCATATATTTT.

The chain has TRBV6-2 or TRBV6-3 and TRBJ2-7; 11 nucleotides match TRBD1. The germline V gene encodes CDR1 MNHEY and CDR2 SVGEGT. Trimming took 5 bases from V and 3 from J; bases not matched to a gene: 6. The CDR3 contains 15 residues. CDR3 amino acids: CASSKAGTGGYEQYF. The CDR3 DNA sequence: TGTGCCAGCAGTAAAGCCGGGACAGGGGGCTACGAGCAGTACTTC.

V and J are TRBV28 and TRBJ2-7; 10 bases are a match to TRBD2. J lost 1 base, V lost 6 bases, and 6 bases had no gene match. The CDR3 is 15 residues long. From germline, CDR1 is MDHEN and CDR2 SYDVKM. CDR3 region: CASSPTSGSSYEQYF. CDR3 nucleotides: TGTGCCAGCAGCCCGACTAGCGGGTCATCCTACGAGCAGTACTTC.

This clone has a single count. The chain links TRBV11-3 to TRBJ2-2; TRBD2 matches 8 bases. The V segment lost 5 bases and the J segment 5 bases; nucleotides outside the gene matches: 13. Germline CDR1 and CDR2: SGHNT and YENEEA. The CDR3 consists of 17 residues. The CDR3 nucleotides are TGTGCCAGCAGCCCACAGAGGGTAGTAGCGGGAACCGGGGAGCTGTTTTTT. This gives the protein CASSPQRVVAGTGELFF.

The CDR3 region is CASRNSGGTGNTIYF. The CDR3 nucleotides are TGTGCCAGCCGAAACTCAGGGGGCACTGGAAACACCATATATTTT. The rearrangement joins TRBV18 to TRBJ1-3, with 8 bases aligning to TRBD1. The CDR3 is 15 residues long. V dropped 8 bases and J dropped 2; count of bases not matched to a gene: 8. The germline gives CDR1 KGHSH, CDR2 LQKENI.

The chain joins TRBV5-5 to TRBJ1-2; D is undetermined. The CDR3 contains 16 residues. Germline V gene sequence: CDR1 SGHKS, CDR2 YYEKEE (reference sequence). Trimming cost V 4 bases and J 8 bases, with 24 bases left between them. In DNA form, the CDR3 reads TGTGCCAGCAGCCGCGGAGGCGGTACGACCACGCAGGGCTACACCTTC. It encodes CASSRGGGTTTQGYTF.

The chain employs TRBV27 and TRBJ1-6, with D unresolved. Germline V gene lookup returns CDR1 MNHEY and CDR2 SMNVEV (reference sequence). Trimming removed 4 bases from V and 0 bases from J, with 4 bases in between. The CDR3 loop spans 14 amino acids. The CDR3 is CASSWSSYNSPLHF. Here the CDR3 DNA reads TGTGCCAGCAGTTGGAGCTCCTATAATTCACCCCTCCACTTT.

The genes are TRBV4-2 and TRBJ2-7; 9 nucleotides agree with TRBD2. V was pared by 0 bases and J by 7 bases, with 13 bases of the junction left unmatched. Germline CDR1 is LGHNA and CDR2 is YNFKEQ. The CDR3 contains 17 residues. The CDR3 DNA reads TGTGCCAGCAGCCAAGATCCGGCTAGCGGGACCCGCTGGGAGCAGTACTTC. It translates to CASSQDPASGTRWEQYF.

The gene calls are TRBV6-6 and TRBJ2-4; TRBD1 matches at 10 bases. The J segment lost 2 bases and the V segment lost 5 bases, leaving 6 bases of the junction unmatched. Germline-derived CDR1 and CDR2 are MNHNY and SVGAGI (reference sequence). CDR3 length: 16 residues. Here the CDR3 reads CASSGTGVVSKNIQYF. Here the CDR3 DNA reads TGTGCCAGCAGTGGGACAGGGGTCGTGTCCAAAAACATTCAGTACTTC.

This CDR3 reads CSVLTNSNTEAFF. DNA of the CDR3: TGCAGCGTCTTGACAAATTCGAACACTGAAGCTTTCTTT. The rearrangement uses TRBV29-1 and TRBJ1-1; D not resolved. The CDR3 consists of 13 residues. CDR1 and CDR2 from the germline V gene are SQVTM and ANQGSEA. V lost 6 bases to trimming and J lost 1 base, with 12 bases between them.

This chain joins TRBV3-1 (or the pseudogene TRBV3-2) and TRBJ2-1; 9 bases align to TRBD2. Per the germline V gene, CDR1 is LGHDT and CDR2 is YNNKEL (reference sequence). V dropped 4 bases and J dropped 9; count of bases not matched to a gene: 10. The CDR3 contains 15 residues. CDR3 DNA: TGTGCCAGCAGCCCTATGGTAGCGGGAGCGGGTGAGCAGTTCTTC. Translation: CASSPMVAGAGEQFF.

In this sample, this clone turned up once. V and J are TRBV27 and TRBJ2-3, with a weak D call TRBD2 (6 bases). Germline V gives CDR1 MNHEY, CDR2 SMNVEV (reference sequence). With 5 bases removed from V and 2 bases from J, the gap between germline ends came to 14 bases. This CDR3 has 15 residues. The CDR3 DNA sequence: TGTGCCAGCAGTCTTTCTAGGCGGGACACAGATACGCAGTATTTT. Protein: CASSLSRRDTDTQYF.

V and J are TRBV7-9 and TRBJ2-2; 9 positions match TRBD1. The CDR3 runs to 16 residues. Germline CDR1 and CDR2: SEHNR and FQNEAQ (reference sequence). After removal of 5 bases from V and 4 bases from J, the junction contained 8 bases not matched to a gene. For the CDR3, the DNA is TGTGCCAGCAGCCCCTATCGGGGACAGGGCACCGGGGAGCTGTTTTTT. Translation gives CASSPYRGQGTGELFF.

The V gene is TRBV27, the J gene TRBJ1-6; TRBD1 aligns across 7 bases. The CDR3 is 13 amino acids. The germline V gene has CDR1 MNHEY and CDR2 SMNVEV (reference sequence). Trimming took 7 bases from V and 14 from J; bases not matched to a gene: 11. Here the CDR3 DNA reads TGTGCCAGCAAACTCTTACAGGGGTTGACCCTCCACTTT. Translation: CASKLLQGLTLHF.

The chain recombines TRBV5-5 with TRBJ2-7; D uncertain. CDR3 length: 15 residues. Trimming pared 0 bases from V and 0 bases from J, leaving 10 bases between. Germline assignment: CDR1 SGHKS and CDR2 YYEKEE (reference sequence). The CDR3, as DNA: TGTGCCAGCAGCTTGGAAATTGTTCACTCCTACGAGCAGTACTTC. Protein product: CASSLEIVHSYEQYF. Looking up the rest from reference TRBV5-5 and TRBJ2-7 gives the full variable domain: DAGVTQSPTHLIKTRGQQVTLRCSPISGHKSVSWYQQVLGQGPQFIFQYYEKEERGRGNFPDRFSARQFPNYSSELNVNALLLGDSALYLCASSLEIVHSYEQYFGPGTRLTVT.

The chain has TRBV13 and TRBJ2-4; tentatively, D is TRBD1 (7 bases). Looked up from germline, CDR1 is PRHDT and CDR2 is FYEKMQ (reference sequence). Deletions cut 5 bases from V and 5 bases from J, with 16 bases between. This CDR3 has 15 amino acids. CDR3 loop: CASSPDRRGENIQYF. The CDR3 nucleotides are TGTGCCAGCAGCCCGGACAGGAGGGGCGAAAACATTCAGTACTTC.

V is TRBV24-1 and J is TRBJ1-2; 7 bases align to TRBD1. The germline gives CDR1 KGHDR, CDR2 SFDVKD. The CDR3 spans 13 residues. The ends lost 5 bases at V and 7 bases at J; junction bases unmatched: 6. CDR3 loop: CATSVTGVFGYTF. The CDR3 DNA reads TGTGCCACCAGTGTCACAGGGGTCTTTGGCTACACCTTC.

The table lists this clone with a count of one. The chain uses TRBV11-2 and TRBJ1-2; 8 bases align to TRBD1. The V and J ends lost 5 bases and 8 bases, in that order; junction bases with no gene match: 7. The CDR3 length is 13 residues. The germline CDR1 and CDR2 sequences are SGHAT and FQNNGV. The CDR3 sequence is CASSPQTGAGYTF. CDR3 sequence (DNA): TGTGCCAGCAGCCCCCAGACAGGGGCGGGCTACACCTTC.

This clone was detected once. CDR3 nucleotides: TGTGCCAGCAGCCATGGGGCTGGACAGGGATTACCTGAAGCTTTCTTT. Amino acids: CASSHGAGQGLPEAFF. The chain joins TRBV3-1 (or the pseudogene TRBV3-2) to TRBJ1-1; 8 positions match TRBD1. V trimming: 3 bases; J trimming: 6 bases; junction bases outside the gene matches: 12. This CDR3 has 16 residues. Germline CDR1 and CDR2: LGHDT and YNNKEL (reference sequence).

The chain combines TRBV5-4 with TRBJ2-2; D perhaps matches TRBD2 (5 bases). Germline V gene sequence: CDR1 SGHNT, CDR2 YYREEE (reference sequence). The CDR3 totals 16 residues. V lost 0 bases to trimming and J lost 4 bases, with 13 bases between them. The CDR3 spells CASSLGARAVTGELFF. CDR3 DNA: TGTGCCAGCAGCTTGGGGGCGCGGGCGGTCACCGGGGAGCTGTTTTTT.